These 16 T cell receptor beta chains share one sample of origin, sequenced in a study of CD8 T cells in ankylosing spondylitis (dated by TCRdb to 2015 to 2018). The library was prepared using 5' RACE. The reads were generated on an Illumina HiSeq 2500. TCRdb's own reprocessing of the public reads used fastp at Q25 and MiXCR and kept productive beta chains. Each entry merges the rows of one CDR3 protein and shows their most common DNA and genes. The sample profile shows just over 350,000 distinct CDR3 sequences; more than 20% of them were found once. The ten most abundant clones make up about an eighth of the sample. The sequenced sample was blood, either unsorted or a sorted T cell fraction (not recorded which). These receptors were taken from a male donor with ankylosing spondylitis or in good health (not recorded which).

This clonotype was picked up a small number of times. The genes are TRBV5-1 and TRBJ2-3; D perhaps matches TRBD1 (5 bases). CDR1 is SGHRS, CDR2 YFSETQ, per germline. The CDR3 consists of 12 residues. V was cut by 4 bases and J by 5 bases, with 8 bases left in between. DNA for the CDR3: TGCGCCAGCAGCGTTACAGGAGATACGCAGTATTTT. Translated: CASSVTGDTQYF.

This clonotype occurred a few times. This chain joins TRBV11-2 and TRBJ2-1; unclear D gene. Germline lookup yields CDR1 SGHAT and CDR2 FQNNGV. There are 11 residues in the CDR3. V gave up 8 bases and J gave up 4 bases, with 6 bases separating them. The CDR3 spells CASGIYNEQFF. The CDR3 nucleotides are TGTGCCAGCGGCATATACAATGAGCAGTTCTTC.

The CDR3 sequence is CASSAAQGTTEAFF. The CDR3 bases are TGTGCCAGCAGTGCGGCACAGGGGACGACTGAAGCTTTCTTT. The chain is built from TRBV2 and TRBJ1-1; TRBD1 aligns across 7 bases. Per the germline V gene, CDR1 is SNHLY and CDR2 is FYNNEI. Trimming removed 4 bases from V and 5 bases from J; junction bases left unmatched: 7. CDR3 size: 14 residues.

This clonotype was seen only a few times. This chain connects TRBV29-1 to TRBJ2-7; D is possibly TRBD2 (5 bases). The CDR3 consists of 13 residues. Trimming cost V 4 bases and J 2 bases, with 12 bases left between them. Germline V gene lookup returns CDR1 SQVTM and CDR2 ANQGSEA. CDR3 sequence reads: CSVVEEATYEQYF. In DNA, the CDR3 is TGCAGCGTTGTAGAGGAGGCGACCTACGAGCAGTACTTC.

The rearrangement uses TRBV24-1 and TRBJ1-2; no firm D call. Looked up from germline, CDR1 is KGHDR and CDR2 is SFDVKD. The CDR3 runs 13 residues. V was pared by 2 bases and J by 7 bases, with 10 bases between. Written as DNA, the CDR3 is TGTGCCACCAGTGATTCCCGGACCCGTGGCTACACCTTC. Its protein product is CATSDSRTRGYTF.

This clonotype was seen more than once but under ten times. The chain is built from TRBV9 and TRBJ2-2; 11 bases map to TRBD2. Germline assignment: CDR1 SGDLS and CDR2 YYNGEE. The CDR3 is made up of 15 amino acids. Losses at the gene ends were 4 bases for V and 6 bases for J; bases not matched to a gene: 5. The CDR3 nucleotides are TGTGCCAGCAGCACCGGGACTAGCGGTGCCGGGGAGCTGTTTTTT. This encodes CASSTGTSGAGELFF.

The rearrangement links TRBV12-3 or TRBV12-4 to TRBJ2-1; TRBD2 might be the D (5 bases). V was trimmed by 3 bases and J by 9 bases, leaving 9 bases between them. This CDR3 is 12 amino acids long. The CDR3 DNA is TGTGCCAGCAGTTTCGGTCGGGGTGAGCAGTTCTTC. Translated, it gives CASSFGRGEQFF.

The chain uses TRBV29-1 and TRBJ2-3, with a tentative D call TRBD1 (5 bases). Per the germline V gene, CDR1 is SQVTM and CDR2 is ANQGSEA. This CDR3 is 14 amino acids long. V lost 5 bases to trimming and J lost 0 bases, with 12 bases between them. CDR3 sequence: CSVRGGPSTDTQYF. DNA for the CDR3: TGCAGCGTTAGGGGCGGACCTAGCACAGATACGCAGTATTTT.

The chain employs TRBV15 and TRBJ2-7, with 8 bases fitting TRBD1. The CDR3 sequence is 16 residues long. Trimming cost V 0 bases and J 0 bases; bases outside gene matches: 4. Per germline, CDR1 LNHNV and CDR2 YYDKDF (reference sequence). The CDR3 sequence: CATSREWTGSSYEQYF. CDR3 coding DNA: TGTGCCACCAGCAGAGAGTGGACAGGGAGCTCCTACGAGCAGTACTTC.

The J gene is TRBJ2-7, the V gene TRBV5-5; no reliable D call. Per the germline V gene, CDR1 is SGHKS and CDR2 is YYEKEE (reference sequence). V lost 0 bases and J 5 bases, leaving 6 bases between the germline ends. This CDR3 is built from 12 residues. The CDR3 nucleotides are TGTGCCAGCAGCTTGGGGGTCGACGAGCAGTACTTC. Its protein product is CASSLGVDEQYF.

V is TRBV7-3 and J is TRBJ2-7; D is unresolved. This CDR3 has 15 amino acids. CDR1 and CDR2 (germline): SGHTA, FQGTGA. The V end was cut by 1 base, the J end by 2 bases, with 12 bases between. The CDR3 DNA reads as TGTGCCAGCAGCTTAAATGGCGGCAGTACCTACGAGCAGTACTTC. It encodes CASSLNGGSTYEQYF.

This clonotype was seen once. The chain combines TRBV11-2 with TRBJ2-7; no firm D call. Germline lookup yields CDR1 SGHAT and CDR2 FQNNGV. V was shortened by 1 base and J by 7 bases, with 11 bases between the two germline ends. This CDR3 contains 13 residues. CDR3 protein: CASSLAPTREQYF. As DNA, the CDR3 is TGTGCCAGCAGCTTAGCCCCAACGCGGGAGCAGTACTTC.

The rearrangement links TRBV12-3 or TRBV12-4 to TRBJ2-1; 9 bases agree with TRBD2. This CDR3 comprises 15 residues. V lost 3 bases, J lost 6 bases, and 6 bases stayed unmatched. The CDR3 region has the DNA TGTGCCAGCAGTTTTGTAGCGGGGGAGACCAATGAGCAGTTCTTC. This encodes CASSFVAGETNEQFF.

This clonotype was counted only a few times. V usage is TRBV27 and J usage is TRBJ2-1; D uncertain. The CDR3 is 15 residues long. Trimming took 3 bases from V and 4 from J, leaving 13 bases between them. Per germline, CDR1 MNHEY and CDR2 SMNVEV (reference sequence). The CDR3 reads CASSLARPTYNEQFF. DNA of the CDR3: TGTGCCAGCAGTTTGGCTAGACCAACATACAATGAGCAGTTCTTC.

The CDR3 coding sequence is TGTGCCAGCAGCCCCCGACCGGGAGAGATCACAGATACGCAGTATTTT. Protein sequence: CASSPRPGEITDTQYF. V is TRBV9 and J is TRBJ2-3; D is possibly TRBD2 (6 bases). In germline, CDR1 is SGDLS, CDR2 YYNGEE. Trimming cost V 4 bases and J 2 bases, with 17 bases left between them. CDR3 length: 16 residues.

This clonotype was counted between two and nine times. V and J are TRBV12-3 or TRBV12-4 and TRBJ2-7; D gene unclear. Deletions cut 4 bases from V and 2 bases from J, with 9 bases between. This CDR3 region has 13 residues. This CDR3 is CASSSAQAYEQYF. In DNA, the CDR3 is TGTGCCAGCAGTTCCGCACAAGCCTACGAGCAGTACTTC.